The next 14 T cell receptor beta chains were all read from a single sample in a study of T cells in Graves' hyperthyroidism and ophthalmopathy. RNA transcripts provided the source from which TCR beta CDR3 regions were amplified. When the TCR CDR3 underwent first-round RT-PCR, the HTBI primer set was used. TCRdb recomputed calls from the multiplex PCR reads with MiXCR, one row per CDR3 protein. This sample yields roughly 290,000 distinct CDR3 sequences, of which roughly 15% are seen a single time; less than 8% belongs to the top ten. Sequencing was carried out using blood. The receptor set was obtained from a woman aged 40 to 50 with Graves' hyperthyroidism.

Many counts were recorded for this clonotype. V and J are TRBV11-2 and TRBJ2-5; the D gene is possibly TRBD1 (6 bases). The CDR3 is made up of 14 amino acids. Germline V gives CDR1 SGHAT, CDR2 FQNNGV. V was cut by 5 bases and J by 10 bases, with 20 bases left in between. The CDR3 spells CASSPARGHLNQYF. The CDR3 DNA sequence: TGTGCCAGCAGCCCGGCCAGGGGTCACTTAAACCAGTACTTC.

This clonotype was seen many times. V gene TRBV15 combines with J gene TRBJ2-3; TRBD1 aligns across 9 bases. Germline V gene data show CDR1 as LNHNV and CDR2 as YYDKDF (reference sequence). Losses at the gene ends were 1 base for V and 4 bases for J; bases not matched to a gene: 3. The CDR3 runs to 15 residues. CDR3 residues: CATSRAGQGSDTQYF. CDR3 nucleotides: TGTGCCACCAGCAGAGCGGGACAGGGATCAGATACGCAGTATTTT. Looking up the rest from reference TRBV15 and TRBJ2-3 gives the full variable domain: DAMVIQNPRYQVTQFGKPVTLSCSQTLNHNVMYWYQQKSSQAPKLLFHYYDKDFNNEADTPDNFQSRRPNTSFCFLDIRSPGLGDTAMYLCATSRAGQGSDTQYFGPGTRLTVL.

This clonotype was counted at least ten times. The CDR3 here is CAIKMGGGEKLFF. The CDR3, as DNA: TGTGCCATAAAAATGGGGGGCGGGGAAAAACTGTTTTTT. The rearrangement links TRBV28 to TRBJ1-4; D possibly corresponds to TRBD1 (6 bases). CDR1 and CDR2 from the germline V gene are MDHEN and SYDVKM. This CDR3 comprises 13 residues. V lost 10 bases and J lost 8, with 17 bases in between.

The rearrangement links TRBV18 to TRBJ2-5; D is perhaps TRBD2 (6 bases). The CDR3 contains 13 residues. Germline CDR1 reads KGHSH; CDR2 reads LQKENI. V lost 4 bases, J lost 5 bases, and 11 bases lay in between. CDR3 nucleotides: TGTGCCAGCTCACTCGGGAGTAGGGAGACCCAGTACTTC. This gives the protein CASSLGSRETQYF.

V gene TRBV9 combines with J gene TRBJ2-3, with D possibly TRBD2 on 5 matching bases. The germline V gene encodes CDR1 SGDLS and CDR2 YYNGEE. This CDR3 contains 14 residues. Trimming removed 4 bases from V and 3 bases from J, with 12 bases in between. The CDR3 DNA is TGTGCCAGCAGCCCATCAAGGACTACAGATACGCAGTATTTT. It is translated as CASSPSRTTDTQYF. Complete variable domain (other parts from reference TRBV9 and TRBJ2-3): DSGVTQTPKHLITATGQRVTLRCSPRSGDLSVYWYQQSLDQGLQFLIQYYNGEERAKGNILERFSAQQFPDLHSELNLSSLELGDSALYFCASSPSRTTDTQYFGPGTRLTVL.

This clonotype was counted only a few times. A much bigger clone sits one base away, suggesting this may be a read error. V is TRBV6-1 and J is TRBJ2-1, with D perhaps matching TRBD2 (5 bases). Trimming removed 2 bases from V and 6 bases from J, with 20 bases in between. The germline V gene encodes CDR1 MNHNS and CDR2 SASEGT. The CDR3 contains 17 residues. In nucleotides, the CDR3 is TGTGCCAGCAGTGAAAACTTACTCGCTAGCAGGAGCAATGAGCAGTTCTTC. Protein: CASSENLLASRSNEQFF.

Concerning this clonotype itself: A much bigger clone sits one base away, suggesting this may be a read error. CDR3 nucleotide sequence: TGTGCCAGCAGTGTCCGGGGTGGGAATCAGCCCCAGCATTTT. Translation: CASSVRGGNQPQHF. The genes are TRBV2 and TRBJ1-5; D gene ambiguous. This CDR3 spans 14 amino acids. CDR1 is SNHLY, CDR2 FYNNEI, per germline. V gave up 4 bases and J gave up 4 bases, with 11 bases separating them.

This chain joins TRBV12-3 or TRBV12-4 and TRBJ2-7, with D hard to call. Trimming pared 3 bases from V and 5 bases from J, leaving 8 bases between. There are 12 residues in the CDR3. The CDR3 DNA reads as TGTGCCAGCAGTTTTCTACCACACGAGCAGTACTTC. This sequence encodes CASSFLPHEQYF.

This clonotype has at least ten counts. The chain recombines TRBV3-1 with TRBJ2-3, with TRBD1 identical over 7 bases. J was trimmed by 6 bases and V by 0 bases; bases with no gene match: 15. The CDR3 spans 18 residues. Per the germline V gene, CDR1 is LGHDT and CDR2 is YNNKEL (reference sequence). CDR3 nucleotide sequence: TGTGCCAGCAGCCAAGATATGTTGGTGGCAGGGGGATCGGATACGCAGTATTTT. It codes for CASSQDMLVAGGSDTQYF.

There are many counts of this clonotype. The CDR3 sequence is CASSLTGPIVKETQYF. DNA of the CDR3: TGTGCCAGCAGTTTAACCGGACCGATTGTTAAAGAGACCCAGTACTTC. The chain joins TRBV28 to TRBJ2-5, with D unresolved. Trimming pared 2 bases from V and 3 bases from J, leaving 16 bases between. CDR3 length: 16 amino acids. The germline V gene has CDR1 MDHEN and CDR2 SYDVKM.

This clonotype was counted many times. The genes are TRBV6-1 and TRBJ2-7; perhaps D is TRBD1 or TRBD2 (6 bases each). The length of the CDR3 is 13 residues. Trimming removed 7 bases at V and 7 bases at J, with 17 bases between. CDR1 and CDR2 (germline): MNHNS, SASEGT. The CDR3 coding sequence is TGTGCCAGCACGAGGGGGGTGGATTCAGAGCAGTACTTC. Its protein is CASTRGVDSEQYF.

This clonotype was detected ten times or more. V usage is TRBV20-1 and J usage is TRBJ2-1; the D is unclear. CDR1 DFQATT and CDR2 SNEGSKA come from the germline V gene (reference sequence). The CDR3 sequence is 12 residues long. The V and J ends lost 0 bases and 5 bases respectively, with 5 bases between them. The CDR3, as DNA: TGCAGTGCTAGAGAACCAGACAATGAGCAGTTCTTC. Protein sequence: CSAREPDNEQFF.

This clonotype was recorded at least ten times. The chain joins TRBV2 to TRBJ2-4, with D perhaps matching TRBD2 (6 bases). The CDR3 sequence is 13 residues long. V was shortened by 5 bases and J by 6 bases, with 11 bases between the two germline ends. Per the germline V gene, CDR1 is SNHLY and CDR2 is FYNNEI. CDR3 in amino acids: CASSPVGGNIQYF. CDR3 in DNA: TGTGCCAGCAGTCCGGTGGGGGGAAACATTCAGTACTTC.

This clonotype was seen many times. CDR3 nucleotide sequence: TGTGCCAGCAGCTTAGCCCGACAGTTATACAATGAGCAGTTCTTC. This translates into CASSLARQLYNEQFF. V is TRBV7-8 and J is TRBJ2-1, with a weak D call TRBD1 (5 bases). Germline loops: CDR1 SGHVS, CDR2 FQNEAQ. CDR3 size: 15 residues. V gave up 0 bases and J gave up 4 bases, with 10 bases separating them. Full variable domain (missing parts from reference TRBV7-8 and TRBJ2-1): GAGVSQSPRYKVAKRGQDVALRCDPISGHVSLFWYQQALGQGPEFLTYFQNEAQLDKSGLPSDRFFAERPEGSVSTLKIQRTQQEDSAVYLCASSLARQLYNEQFFGPGTRLTVL.